This record covers a single T cell receptor (beta chain). The antigen remains undetermined. This sample stems from a study of Ad26.COV2.S vaccination and SARS-CoV-2 variants. Across the study: Ad26.COV2.S arm of COV1001 included the donor. Notes on the study in general: Similar non-spike TCR breadth was observed in recipients of vaccine and of placebo. Reported findings describe substantial breadth in spike-specific CD8+ and CD4+ T cell responses following vaccination.

Germline values: CDR1 MNHEY, CDR2 SMNVEV (reference sequence). Trimming removed 6 bases from V and 3 bases from J; junction bases left unmatched: 27. The CDR3 totals 21 residues. Treatment described: some 20 received Ad26.COV2.S at low or high dose, single or two shots; about 5 received placebo; per-sample allocation not given. Samples came from day 63 after the first vaccine or placebo injection. Here immunoSEQ multiplex PCR was the method, and the copy in TCRdb shows in-frame clones only, minus some. The sample records approximately 460,000 clones, about nine tenths being singletons. The rearrangement uses TRBV27 and TRBJ2-3; 7 bases are a match to TRBD1. This receptor was taken from a person aged 18 to 59 who received the Ad26.COV2.S COVID-19 vaccine or a placebo. Source: peripheral blood, taken in a trial of Ad26.COV2.S vaccine versus placebo. The CDR3 reads CASRLTGLSLGAQGITDTQYF. The CDR3, as DNA: TGTGCCAGCAGGCTAACCGGGCTGTCCCTCGGTGCACAGGGGATTACAGATACGCAGTATTTT.